Below are 5 T cell receptor beta chains sequenced from a single sample in a study of T cell changes during pregnancy in multiple sclerosis. TCRdb keeps only in-frame clones here, not all; method: immunoSEQ multiplex PCR. The data show around 100,000 clones, 92% seen once. Specimen: peripheral blood, collected after pregnancy. Every receptor here comes from a female donor with multiple sclerosis, enrolled in a pregnancy study.

CDR3 in amino acids: CASSLVSYAENEKLFF. The CDR3 region has the DNA TGTGCCAGCTCACTCGTGTCGTACGCGGAAAATGAAAAACTGTTTTTT. The chain links TRBV18 to TRBJ1-4, with D hard to call. Trimming took 4 bases from V and 5 from J, leaving 17 bases between them. This CDR3 contains 16 residues. CDR1 and CDR2 from the germline V gene are KGHSH and LQKENI.

The J gene is TRBJ2-7, the V gene TRBV6-5, with 7 bases that match TRBD1. The junction had 6 bases not matched to a gene; V was cut back by 6 bases and J by 1 base. CDR1 and CDR2 (germline): MNHEY, SVGAGI. The CDR3 runs to 14 residues. The CDR3 DNA reads TGTGCCAGCAGCGACAGGGCCACTTCCTACGAGCAGTACTTC. It codes for CASSDRATSYEQYF.

This chain joins TRBV6-1 and TRBJ2-2; no reliable D call. V was shortened by 0 bases and J by 8 bases, with 10 bases between the two germline ends. The V gene's germline CDR1 is MNHNS and CDR2 SASEGT. The CDR3 sequence is 14 residues long. The CDR3 sequence is CASSEAGLPGELFF. In nucleotides, the CDR3 is TGTGCCAGCAGTGAAGCGGGCCTGCCTGGGGAGCTGTTTTTT.

This rearrangement joins TRBV7-9 to TRBJ1-6; maybe TRBD1 (6 bases). In germline, CDR1 is SEHNR, CDR2 FQNEAQ (reference sequence). Trimming left V 6 bases short and J 7 bases short, with 10 bases between. The CDR3 has 13 amino acids. In DNA, the CDR3 is TGTGCCAGCAGTCGACAGGAGAATTCACCCCTCCACTTT. This sequence encodes CASSRQENSPLHF.

This clone was seen more than once but under ten times. The CDR3: CASSGGLAGGRDEQFF. The CDR3 nucleotides read TGCGCCAGCAGCGGGGGACTAGCGGGAGGGAGGGATGAGCAGTTCTTC. This chain joins TRBV5-1 and TRBJ2-1; 16 positions match TRBD2. CDR3 length: 16 amino acids. Germline lookup yields CDR1 SGHRS and CDR2 YFSETQ. Unmatched junction bases numbered 6, after V lost 4 bases and J lost 8 bases.